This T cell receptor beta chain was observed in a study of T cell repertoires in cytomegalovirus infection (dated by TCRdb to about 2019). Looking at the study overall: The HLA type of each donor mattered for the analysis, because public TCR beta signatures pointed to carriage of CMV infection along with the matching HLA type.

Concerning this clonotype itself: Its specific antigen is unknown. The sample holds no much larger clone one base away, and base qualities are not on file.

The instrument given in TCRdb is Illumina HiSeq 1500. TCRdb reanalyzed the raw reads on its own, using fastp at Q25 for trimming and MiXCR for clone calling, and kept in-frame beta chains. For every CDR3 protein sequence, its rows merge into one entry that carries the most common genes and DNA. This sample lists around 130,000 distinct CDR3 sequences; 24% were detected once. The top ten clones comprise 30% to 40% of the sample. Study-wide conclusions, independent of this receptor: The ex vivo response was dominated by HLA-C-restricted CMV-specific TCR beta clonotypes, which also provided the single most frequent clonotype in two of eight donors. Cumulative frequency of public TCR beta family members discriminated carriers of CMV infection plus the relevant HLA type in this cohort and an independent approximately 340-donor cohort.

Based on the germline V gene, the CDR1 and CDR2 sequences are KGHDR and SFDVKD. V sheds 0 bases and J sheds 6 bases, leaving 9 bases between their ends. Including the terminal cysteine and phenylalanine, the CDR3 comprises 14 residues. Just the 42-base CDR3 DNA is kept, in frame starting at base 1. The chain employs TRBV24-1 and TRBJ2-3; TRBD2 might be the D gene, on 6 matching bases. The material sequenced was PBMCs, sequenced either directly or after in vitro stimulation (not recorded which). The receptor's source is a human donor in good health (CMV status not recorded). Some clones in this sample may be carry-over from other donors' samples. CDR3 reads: CATSDLRGSDTQYF. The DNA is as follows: TGTGCCACCAGTGATTTGCGGGGGAGTGATACGCAGTATTTT.